This T cell receptor (beta chain) was sequenced in a study of blood T cell repertoires in COVID-19. Whole-study context: COVID-19 samples, acute and convalescent, were from the United States, Italy and Spain. The cDNA or gDNA used as material had been derived from T cells, B-cell-depleted T cells, or PBMCs.

Germline CDR1 reads SQVTM; CDR2 reads ANQGSEA. Trimming left V 0 bases short and J 1 base short, with 9 bases between. This CDR3 is 14 amino acids long. This table comes from immunoSEQ multiplex PCR, and its TCRdb copy is limited to in-frame clones, with some not included. This sample yields some 350,000 clones, of which around 87% are seen a single time; 1% belongs to the top ten. Participants' reported clinical history set cohort assignment. This clone was seen more than once but under ten times. This clonotype was obtained from a man aged 18-30 years who had recovered from COVID-19. The chain recombines TRBV29-1 with TRBJ1-1; possibly TRBD1 for D (6 bases). The sample consisted of PBMCs or T cells enriched from blood (not recorded which). CDR3 nucleotide sequence: TGCAGCGTTGAAGATCTGACAGGGAACACTGAAGCTTTCTTT. Translated, it gives CSVEDLTGNTEAFF.